This TCR beta chain was observed in a study of PD-L1 blockade in urothelial cancer. Overall study context: Patients went on atezolizumab at some point between 2013 and 2015, receiving 1,200 mg intravenously every 3 weeks. Twenty-five out of 29 patients were men whose urothelial cancer was bladder-origin. Blood was tested 3 weeks (second dose) and 6 weeks into treatment. Notes on the study in general: When pretreatment blood TCR clonality was below the median, it predicted better survival.

The CDR3 length is 13 residues. The V end lost 0 bases, the J end lost 9 bases, and 10 bases lay between the germline ends. Germline assignment: CDR1 LGHNA and CDR2 YNFKEQ. Regarding this clone: Its matching antigen is unknown.

Generated by immunoSEQ multiplex PCR, the TCRdb table keeps only in-frame clones and is missing some. The data show about 84,000 clones, 82% seen once. The starting material was PBMCs, obtained around atezolizumab (anti-PD-L1) treatment. The sequence derives from a man between 65 and 79 years old with urothelial cancer. The rearrangement links TRBV4-2 to TRBJ2-3; D is undetermined. The chain's CDR3 is CASSQDYSVTQYF. The CDR3 DNA sequence: TGTGCCAGCAGCCAAGACTACTCCGTGACGCAGTATTTT.